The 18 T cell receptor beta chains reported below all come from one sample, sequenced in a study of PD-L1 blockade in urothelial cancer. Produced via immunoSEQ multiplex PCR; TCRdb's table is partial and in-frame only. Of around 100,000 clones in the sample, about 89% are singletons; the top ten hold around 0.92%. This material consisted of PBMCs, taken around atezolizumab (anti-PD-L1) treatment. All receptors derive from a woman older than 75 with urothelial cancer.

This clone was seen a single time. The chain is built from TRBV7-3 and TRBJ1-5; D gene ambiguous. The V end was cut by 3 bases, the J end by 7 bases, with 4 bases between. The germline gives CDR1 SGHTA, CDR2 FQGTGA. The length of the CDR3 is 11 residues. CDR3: CASSFKQPQHF. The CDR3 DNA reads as TGTGCCAGCAGCTTTAAACAGCCCCAGCATTTT.

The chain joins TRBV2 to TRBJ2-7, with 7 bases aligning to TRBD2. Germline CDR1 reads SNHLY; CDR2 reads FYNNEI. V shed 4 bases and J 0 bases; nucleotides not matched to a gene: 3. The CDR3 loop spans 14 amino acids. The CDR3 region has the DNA TGTGCCAGCAGTGTTTGGGAGGGCTCCTACGAGCAGTACTTC. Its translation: CASSVWEGSYEQYF.

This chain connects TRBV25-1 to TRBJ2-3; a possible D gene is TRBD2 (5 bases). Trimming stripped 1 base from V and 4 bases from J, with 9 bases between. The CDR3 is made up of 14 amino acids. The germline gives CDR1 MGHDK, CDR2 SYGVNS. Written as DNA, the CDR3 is TGTGCCAGCAGTGAATGGAGGACGCCAGATACGCAGTATTTT. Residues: CASSEWRTPDTQYF.

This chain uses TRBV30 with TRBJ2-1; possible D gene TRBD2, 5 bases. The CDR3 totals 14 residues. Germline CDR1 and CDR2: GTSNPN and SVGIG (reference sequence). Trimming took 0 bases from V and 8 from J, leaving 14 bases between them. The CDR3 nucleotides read TGTGCCTGGAGTGTACTAGTTATATGGGATGAGCAGTTCTTC. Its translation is CAWSVLVIWDEQFF.

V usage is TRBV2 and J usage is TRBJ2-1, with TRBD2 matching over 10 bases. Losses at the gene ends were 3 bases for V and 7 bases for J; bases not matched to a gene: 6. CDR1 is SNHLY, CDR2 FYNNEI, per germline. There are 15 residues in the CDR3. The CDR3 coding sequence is TGTGCCAGCAGTGATAGGACTAGCGGTTTTAATGAGCAGTTCTTC. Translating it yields CASSDRTSGFNEQFF.

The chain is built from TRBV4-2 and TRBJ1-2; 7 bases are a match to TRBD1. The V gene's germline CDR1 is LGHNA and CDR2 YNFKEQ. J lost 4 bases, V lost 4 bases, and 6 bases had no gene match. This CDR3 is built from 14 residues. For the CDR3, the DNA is TGTGCCAGCAGCCGACCGGGACAGTCCTATGGCTACACCTTC. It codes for CASSRPGQSYGYTF.

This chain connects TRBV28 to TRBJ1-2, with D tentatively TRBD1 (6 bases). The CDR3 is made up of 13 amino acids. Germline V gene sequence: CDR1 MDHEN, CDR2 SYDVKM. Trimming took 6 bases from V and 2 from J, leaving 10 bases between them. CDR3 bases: TGTGCCAGCAGACTTACAGGGAACTATGGCTACACCTTC. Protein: CASRLTGNYGYTF.

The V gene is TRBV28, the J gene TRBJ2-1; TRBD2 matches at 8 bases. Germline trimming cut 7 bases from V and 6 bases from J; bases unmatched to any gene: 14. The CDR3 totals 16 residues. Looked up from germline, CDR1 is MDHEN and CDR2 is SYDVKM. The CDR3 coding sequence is TGTGCCAGCATCCTCGCCGGGACTAGAAGGGGCAATGAGCAGTTCTTC. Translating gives CASILAGTRRGNEQFF.

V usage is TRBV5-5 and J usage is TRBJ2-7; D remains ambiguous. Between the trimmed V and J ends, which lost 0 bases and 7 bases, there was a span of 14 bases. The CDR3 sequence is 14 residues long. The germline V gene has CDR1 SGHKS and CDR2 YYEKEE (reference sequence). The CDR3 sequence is CASSLDLPTGEQYF. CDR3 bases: TGTGCCAGCAGCTTGGACTTACCCACCGGGGAGCAGTACTTC.

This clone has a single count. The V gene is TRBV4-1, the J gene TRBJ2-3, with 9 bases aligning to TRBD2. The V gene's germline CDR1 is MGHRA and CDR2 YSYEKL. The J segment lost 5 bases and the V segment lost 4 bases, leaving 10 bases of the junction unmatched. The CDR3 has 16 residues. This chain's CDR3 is CASSLTSGPGGDTQYF. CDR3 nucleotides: TGCGCCAGCAGCCTAACTAGCGGGCCCGGTGGAGATACGCAGTATTTT.

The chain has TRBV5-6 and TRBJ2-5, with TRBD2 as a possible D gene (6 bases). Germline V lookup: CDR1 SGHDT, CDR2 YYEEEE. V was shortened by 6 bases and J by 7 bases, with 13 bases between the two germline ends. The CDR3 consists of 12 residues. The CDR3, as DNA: TGTGCCAGCAATGCGGGGCCGGGGACCCAGTACTTC. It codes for CASNAGPGTQYF.

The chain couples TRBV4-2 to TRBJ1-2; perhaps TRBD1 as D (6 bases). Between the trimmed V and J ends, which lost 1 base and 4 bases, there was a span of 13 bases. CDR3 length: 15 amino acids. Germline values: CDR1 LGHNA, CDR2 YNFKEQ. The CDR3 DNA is TGTGCCAGCAGCCAAGGCCAGGGGACCTCCTATGGCTACACCTTC. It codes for CASSQGQGTSYGYTF.

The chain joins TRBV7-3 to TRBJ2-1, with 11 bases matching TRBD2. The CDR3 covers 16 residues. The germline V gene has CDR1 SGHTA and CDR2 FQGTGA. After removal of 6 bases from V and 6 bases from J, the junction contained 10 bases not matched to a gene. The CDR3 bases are TGTGCCAGCAGTCGCTCTAGCGGGAGGCCGCTCAATGAGCAGTTCTTC. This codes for CASSRSSGRPLNEQFF.

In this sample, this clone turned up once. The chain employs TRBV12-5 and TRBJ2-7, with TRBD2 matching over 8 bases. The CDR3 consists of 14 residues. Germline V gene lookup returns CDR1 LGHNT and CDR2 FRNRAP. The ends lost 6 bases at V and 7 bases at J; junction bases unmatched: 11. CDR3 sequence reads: CASGPGGTSKEQYF. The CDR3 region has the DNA TGTGCTAGTGGCCCGGGAGGGACGTCGAAAGAGCAGTACTTC.

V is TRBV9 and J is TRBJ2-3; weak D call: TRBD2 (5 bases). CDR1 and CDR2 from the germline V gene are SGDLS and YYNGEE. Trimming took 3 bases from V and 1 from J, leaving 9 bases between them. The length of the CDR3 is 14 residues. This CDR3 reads CASSDLGGTDTQYF. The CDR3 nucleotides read TGTGCCAGCAGCGATCTCGGGGGCACAGATACGCAGTATTTT.

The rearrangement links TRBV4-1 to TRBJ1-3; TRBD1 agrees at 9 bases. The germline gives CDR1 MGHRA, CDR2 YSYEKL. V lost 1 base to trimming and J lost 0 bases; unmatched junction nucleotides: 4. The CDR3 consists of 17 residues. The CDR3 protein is CASSQGQGDFSGNTIYF. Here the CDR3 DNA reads TGCGCCAGCAGCCAAGGACAGGGGGATTTCTCTGGAAACACCATATATTTT.

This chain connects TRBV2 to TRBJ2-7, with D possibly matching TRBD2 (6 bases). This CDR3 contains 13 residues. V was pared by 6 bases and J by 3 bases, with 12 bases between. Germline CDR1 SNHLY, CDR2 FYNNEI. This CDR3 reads CASRSSENYEQYF. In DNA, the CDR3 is TGTGCCAGCAGGTCTAGCGAGAACTACGAGCAGTACTTC.

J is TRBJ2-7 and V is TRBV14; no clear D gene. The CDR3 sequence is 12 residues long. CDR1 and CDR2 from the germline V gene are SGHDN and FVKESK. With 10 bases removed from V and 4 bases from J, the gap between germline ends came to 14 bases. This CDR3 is CATGRRRYEQYF. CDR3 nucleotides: TGTGCCACCGGAAGGAGAAGATACGAGCAGTACTTC.